This T cell receptor (beta chain) was recorded in a study of cytomegalovirus exposure and HLA in healthy donors. Study results and caveats: It has been reported that TCR beta sequences accurately predicted the HLA-A and HLA-B alleles of most subjects. In a later analysis, common viral pathogens appeared linked to several of the most significant clusters. The authors later linked a missense DCLRE1C variant to TCR beta V- and J-gene trimming.

The PCR employed 60 Vbeta primers together with 13 Jbeta primers. The table came from immunoSEQ multiplex PCR; TCRdb's copy has only in-frame clones and leaves some out. Here the sample spans approximately 97,000 clones, about 62% being singletons. In regard to this clone: Its specificity is unknown.

CDR3 size: 15 residues. Germline loops: CDR1 LNHDA, CDR2 SQIVND (reference sequence). V shed 0 bases and J shed 1 base, with 8 bases lying between them. The chain recombines TRBV19 with TRBJ2-3, with unresolved D. The receptor's source is a human donor in good health. Specimen: PBMCs. The CDR3 sequence: CASSIDGFGTDTQYF. The CDR3 DNA sequence: TGTGCCAGTAGTATAGACGGGTTCGGCACAGATACGCAGTATTTT.